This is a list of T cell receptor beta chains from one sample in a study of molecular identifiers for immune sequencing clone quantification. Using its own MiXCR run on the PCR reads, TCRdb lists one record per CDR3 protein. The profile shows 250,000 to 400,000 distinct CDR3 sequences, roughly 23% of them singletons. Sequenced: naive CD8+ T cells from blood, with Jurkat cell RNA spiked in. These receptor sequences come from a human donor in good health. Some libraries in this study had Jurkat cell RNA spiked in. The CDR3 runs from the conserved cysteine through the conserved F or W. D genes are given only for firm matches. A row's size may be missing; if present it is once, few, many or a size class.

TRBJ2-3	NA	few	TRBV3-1	TGTGCCAGCAGCCAGGACCCCTTTGGGATGGATACGCAGTATTTT	CASSQDPFGMDTQYF
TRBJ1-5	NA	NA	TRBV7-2	TGTGCCAGCAGCCCCGTAATCACAGGACAGCCCCAGCATTTT	CASSPVITGQPQHF
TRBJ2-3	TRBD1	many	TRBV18	TGTGCCAGCTCACTACAAGGGGGCCGGACAGATACGCAGTATTTT	CASSLQGGRTDTQYF
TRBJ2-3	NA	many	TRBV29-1	TGCAGCGTTGTCGAACACCCGGGAGATACGCAGTATTTT	CSVVEHPGDTQYF
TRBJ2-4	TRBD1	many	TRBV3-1	TGTGCCAGCAGCCATGAGGGACAGGTAGCCAAAAACATTCAGTACTTC	CASSHEGQVAKNIQYF
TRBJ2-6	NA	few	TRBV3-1	TGTGCCAGCAGCCAGTGGGACGGGCCTGCTGGGGCCAACGTCCTGACTTTC	CASSQWDGPAGANVLTF
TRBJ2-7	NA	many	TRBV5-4	TGTGCCAGCAGCTTGGACGGGGGCGCCTACGAGCAGTACTTC	CASSLDGGAYEQYF
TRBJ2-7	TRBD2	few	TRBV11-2	TGTGCCAGCAGCTTCCTAGCGGGAGCAGGGGAGCAGTACTTC	CASSFLAGAGEQYF
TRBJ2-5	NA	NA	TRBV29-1	TGCAGCGAAACTAGCAGCCGCTTGGAGACCCAGTACTTC	CSETSSRLETQYF
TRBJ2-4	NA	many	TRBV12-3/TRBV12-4	TGTGCCAGCGGTGATAGCATTCAGTACTTC	CASGDSIQYF
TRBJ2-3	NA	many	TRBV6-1	TGTGCCAGCAGTGAAGAACGGACTAGCACAGATACGCAGTATTTT	CASSEERTSTDTQYF
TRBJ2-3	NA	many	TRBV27	TGTGCCAGCAGCCGCGGCACAGACACAGATACGCAGTATTTT	CASSRGTDTDTQYF
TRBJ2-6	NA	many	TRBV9	TGTGCCAGCAGCGCTCAACAGGTCTCTGGGGCCAACGTCCTGACTTTC	CASSAQQVSGANVLTF
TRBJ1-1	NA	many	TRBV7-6	TGTGCCAGCAGCTCCACCGACAGTAACACTGAAGCTTTCTTT	CASSSTDSNTEAFF
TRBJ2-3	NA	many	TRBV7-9	TGTGCCAGCAGTCCGACGGGCCCCCCTCATGGTACGCAGTATTTT	CASSPTGPPHGTQYF
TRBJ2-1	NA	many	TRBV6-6	TGTGCCAGCAGTTACTCAAACGGGAATGAGCAGTTCTTC	CASSYSNGNEQFF
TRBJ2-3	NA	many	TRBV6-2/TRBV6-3	TGTGCCAGCAGCCCCGGTTTTACCACAGATACGCAGTATTTT	CASSPGFTTDTQYF
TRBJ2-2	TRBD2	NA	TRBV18	TGTGCCAGCTCATCAACGGACGGACTAGCGAACACCGGGGAGCTGTTTTTT	CASSSTDGLANTGELFF
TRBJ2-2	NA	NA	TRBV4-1	TGCGCCAGCAGCCAAGTTTTTGGGACACCGAACACCGGGGAGCTGTTTTTT	CASSQVFGTPNTGELFF
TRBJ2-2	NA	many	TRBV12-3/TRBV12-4	TGTGCCAGCAGTTCCGTTTTGATCACCGGGGAGCTGTTTTTT	CASSSVLITGELFF
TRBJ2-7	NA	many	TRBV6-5	TGTGCCAGCAACTCTATCGGGACACCCTACGAGCAGTACTTC	CASNSIGTPYEQYF
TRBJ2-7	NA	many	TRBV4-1	TGCGCCAGCAGCCAAGGAGAACCTATACCCGGCGAGCAGTACTTC	CASSQGEPIPGEQYF
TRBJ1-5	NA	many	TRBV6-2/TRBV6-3	TGTGCCAGCAGTTACTCGATACAGGGTGGCAATCAGCCCCAGCATTTT	CASSYSIQGGNQPQHF
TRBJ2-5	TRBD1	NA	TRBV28	TGTGCCAGCAGTAGCCCCACCACGGGACAGAATTTTCAAGAGACCCAGAACTTC	CASSSPTTGQNFQETQNF
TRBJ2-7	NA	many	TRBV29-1	TGCAGCGTTGAGAGGTCCAACTCCTACGAGCAGTACTTC	CSVERSNSYEQYF
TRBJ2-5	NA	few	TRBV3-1	TGTGCCAGCAGCCAGCCCTCTTACAGGGTGGCGACCCAGTACTTC	CASSQPSYRVATQYF
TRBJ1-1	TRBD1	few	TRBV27	TGTGCCAGCAGTCCCCGGACAGGGGGTGTCGACACTGAAGCTTTCTTT	CASSPRTGGVDTEAFF
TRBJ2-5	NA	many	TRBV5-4	TGTGCCAGCAGAGCCGAAGAGACCCAGTACTTC	CASRAEETQYF
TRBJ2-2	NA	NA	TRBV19	TGTGCCAGTAATTTCGGGTCCACCGGGGAGCTGTTTTTT	CASNFGSTGELFF
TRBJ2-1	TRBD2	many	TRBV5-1	TGCGCCAGCAGGATGGGACTAGGAGGTGGCAATGAGCAGTTCTTC	CASRMGLGGGNEQFF
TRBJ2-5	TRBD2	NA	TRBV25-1	TGTGCCAGCAGTGAAATACCTAGCGGAGAGGAGACCCAGTACTTC	CASSEIPSGEETQYF
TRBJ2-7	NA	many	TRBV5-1	TGCGCCAGCAGCTTGAGGTTGGGGGGGGGCGGCGGTTCCGAGCAGTACTTC	CASSLRLGGGGGSEQYF
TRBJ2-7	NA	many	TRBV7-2	TGTGCCAGCAGCTTAGAAAGGACGGGGACCTACGAGCAGTACTTC	CASSLERTGTYEQYF
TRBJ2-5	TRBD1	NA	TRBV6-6	TGTGCCAGCACCATACAGGGGGCCCAAGAGACCCAGTACTTC	CASTIQGAQETQYF
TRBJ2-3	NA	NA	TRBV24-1	TGTGCCACCAGTGATTCGGCAACCACAGATACGCAGTATTTT	CATSDSATTDTQYF
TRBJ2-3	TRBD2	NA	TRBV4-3	TGCGCCAGCAGCCAAGTCCTGGCGGGGGGACGAAATACGCAGTATTTT	CASSQVLAGGRNTQYF
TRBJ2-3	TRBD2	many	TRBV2	TGTGCCAGCAGTGAAGCGCTTAATCCCGGGGGGATTGATACGCAGTATTTT	CASSEALNPGGIDTQYF
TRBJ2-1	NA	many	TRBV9	TGTGCCAGCAGCGTAGGCCAGCACCAGACTGAGCAGTTCTTC	CASSVGQHQTEQFF
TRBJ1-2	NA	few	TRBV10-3	TGTGCCATCGGTACGGACAGCAACTCACTTCGTTATGGCTACACCTTC	CAIGTDSNSLRYGYTF
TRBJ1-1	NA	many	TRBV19	TGTGCCAGTAAATTTGGGGTCACTGAAGCTTTCTTT	CASKFGVTEAFF
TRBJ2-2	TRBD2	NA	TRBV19	TGTGCCAGTAGCACCTTAGCGGGAGTGTCTGGGGAGCTGTTTTTT	CASSTLAGVSGELFF
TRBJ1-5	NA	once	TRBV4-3	TGCGCCAGCAGCCAAGATTGGGACCTCTCTCCCCAGCATTTT	CASSQDWDLSPQHF
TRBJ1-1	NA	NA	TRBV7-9	TGTGCCAGCAGCTTAGAGGGGGATGGCACTGAAGCTTTCTTT	CASSLEGDGTEAFF
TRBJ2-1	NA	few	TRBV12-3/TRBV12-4	TGTGCCAGCAGCCCCTCCCTCGGGGCCACCCTGGGCAATGAGCAGTTCTTC	CASSPSLGATLGNEQFF
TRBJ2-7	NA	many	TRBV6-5	TGTGCCAGCAGGGGGTGGTTCGAGCAGTACTTC	CASRGWFEQYF
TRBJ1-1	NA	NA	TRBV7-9	TGTGCCAGCAGCTTAGGGCAGGGGATGAGCACTGAAGCTTTCTTT	CASSLGQGMSTEAFF
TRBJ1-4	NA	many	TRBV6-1	TGTGCCAGCAGTGGTTGGACGGACCTTGGTGAAAAACTGTTTTTT	CASSGWTDLGEKLFF
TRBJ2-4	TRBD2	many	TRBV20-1	TGCAGTGCTAGGTTAACAGGACTAGCGGGAGTACAAAACAAAAACATTCAGTACTTC	CSARLTGLAGVQNKNIQYF
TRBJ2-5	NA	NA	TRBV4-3	TGCGCCAGCAGCCAAGGATACAGGGCTAGGGAGACCCAGTACTTC	CASSQGYRARETQYF
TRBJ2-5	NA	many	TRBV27	TGTGCCAGCAGTTTGGGAGCCCTTCAAGAGACCCAGTACTTC	CASSLGALQETQYF
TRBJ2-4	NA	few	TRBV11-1	TGTGCCAGCAGCCTTCCGGGGGACCCATCCATTCAGTACTTC	CASSLPGDPSIQYF
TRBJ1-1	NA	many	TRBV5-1	TGCGCCAGCAGCTGGGACCCTTTGAACACTGAAGCTTTCTTT	CASSWDPLNTEAFF
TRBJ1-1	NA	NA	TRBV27	TGTGCCAGCAGTTTGAATCAGGGGTCTGGGGCTGAAGCTTTCTTT	CASSLNQGSGAEAFF
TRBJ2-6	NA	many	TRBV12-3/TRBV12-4	TGTGCCAGCAGCAACCTCAGGGGTGTCACTGGGGCCAACGTCCTGACTTTC	CASSNLRGVTGANVLTF